This entry describes one T cell receptor beta chain. Selected positively for CCR7 and CD45RO-negative, naive CD8 cells excluded terminally differentiated effector memory CD45RA+ cells. The assay was immunoSEQ multiplex PCR, and TCRdb's table has in-frame clones only and misses some. The sample has approximately 1.9 million clones, just under 95% seen once. This sample is part of a study of shared clonotypes between healthy human individuals. This CDR3 is 10 amino acids long. V was trimmed by 3 bases and J by 11 bases, leaving 5 bases between them. Germline V gene lookup returns CDR1 SGHAT and CDR2 FQNNGV.

This chain uses TRBV11-2 with TRBJ2-1; D gene ambiguous. Sequencing input: naive CD8+ T cells from PBMCs. This TCR came from a man between 18 and 35 years old in good health. Some clones in this sample may be carry-over from other donors' samples. The CDR3 protein is CASSFNKQFF. The CDR3 DNA reads as TGTGCCAGCAGCTTTAATAAGCAGTTCTTC.